One TCR beta chain is described in this entry. Its matching antigen is unknown. Assay: immunoSEQ multiplex PCR; the TCRdb copy retains only in-frame clones and omits some. This table has more than 15,000 clones, roughly 85% appearing once. This specimen comes from a study of T cell clonotyping in hematopoietic cell transplantation. Study conclusions and caveats: No sorting was done, leaving CD4 and CD8 contributions mixed. After transplant, recipient diversity fell while pathologically expanded clonotypes grew through day 180.

The ends lost 3 bases at V and 9 bases at J; junction bases unmatched: 7. Germline V CDR1 and CDR2: MGHDK, SYGVNS. The CDR3 spans 15 residues. This TCR was recovered from a woman aged 40 to 55 in good health. Some clones in this sample may be carry-over from other donors' samples. The rearrangement uses TRBV25-1 and TRBJ2-7; 14 positions match TRBD2. The sample taken for sequencing was peripheral blood mononuclear cells. Here the CDR3 DNA reads TGTGCCAGCAGTGACGGGACTAGCGGGAGTAAAGTGCAGTACTTC. Translating it yields CASSDGTSGSKVQYF.